The entry below gives a single T cell receptor (beta chain) sequence along with its context. TCRdb keeps only in-frame clones here, not all; method: immunoSEQ multiplex PCR. The profile shows several thousand clones, about 30% of them singletons. This record comes from a study of T cells in localized non-small cell lung cancer. Trimming cost V 7 bases and J 5 bases, with 18 bases left between them. CDR1 is MDHEN and CDR2 is SYDVKM in the germline V gene. The CDR3 extends over 14 amino acids. V is TRBV28 and J is TRBJ2-7; D gene ambiguous. The specimen was lung tumor tissue, collected before any cancer treatment. This TCR was sampled from a woman aged 40 to 75 with stage II squamous cell lung carcinoma. The CDR3 DNA reads TGTGCCAGCAAACCCAAGTGGAGTTTTCACGAGCAGTACTTC. Protein sequence: CASKPKWSFHEQYF.